This passage covers 32 T cell receptor beta chains from one sample sequenced in a study of regulatory T cells in long-lasting Graves disease (dated by TCRdb to the early 2020s). The sample's time point, from its label and the paper: newly diagnosed GD, antithyroid drugs for less than 3 months. For both TCR sequencing and RNA sequencing, RNA was extracted from PBMCs using TRIzol. The library was made by multiplex PCR. Sequencing used an Illumina HiSeq 4000. TCR beta libraries were built with iRepertoire HTBI primers and Arm-PCR amplification of CDR3 regions. Through fastp at Q25 and MiXCR, TCRdb rebuilt clones from the public reads, retaining in-frame beta chains. CDR3 protein duplicates are merged, each entry listing the most common genes and DNA. Counted in this sample were 200,000 to 250,000 distinct CDR3 sequences; approximately 18% of them appeared once. About 10% of the sample is taken by the ten largest.

These sequences were also reported in another study, on T cells in Graves' hyperthyroidism and ophthalmopathy.

Sequencing was performed on peripheral blood mononuclear cells (PBMCs), taken at new diagnosis, from a patient treated with antithyroid drugs. These receptor sequences come from a woman in her 30s with Graves disease. Donor details come from another sample of the same person, matched by shared clones.

This clonotype appeared many times. The chain links TRBV4-1 to TRBJ1-2; 9 nucleotides line up with TRBD1. CDR3 length: 17 amino acids. Germline V lookup: CDR1 MGHRA, CDR2 YSYEKL. With V trimmed by 1 base and J by 6 bases, 12 bases remained unmatched. The CDR3 is CASSQGTFRQGDDGYTF. CDR3 bases: TGCGCCAGCAGCCAAGGGACTTTTAGACAGGGGGATGATGGCTACACCTTC.

This clonotype has at least ten counts. This rearrangement joins TRBV20-1 to TRBJ2-5, with 9 bases fitting TRBD1. Germline assignment: CDR1 DFQATT and CDR2 SNEGSKA (reference sequence). This CDR3 has 15 amino acids. J gave up 2 bases and V 5 bases, and 9 bases lay outside the gene matches. The CDR3 DNA reads as TGCAGTGCTGTTCCGGGACAGGGTTGGCAAGAGACCCAGTACTTC. Residues: CSAVPGQGWQETQYF.

In this sample, this clonotype turned up many times. J is TRBJ2-1 and V is TRBV18, with 7 bases matching TRBD1. Per the germline V gene, CDR1 is KGHSH and CDR2 is LQKENI. V lost 5 bases to trimming and J lost 3 bases; unmatched junction nucleotides: 4. There are 14 residues in the CDR3. In nucleotides, the CDR3 is TGTGCCAGCTCATTTACAGGGGTCTACAATGAGCAGTTCTTC. Residues: CASSFTGVYNEQFF.

As to this clonotype: One junction end does not reproduce the germline sequence, and a read error may be involved. This chain links TRBV18 with TRBJ2-2; tentatively, D is TRBD1 or TRBD2 (5 bases each). Germline V lookup: CDR1 KGHSH, CDR2 LQKENI. This CDR3 has 15 amino acids. The CDR3, as DNA: TGTGCCAGCTCGCCAGGGACCACAAGAACCGAGGAGCTGCTTTTT. Translating it yields CASSPGTTRTEELLF.

Here the CDR3 reads CATHPGFSSYNSPLHF. Here the CDR3 DNA reads TGTGCCACCCACCCGGGATTTAGCTCCTATAATTCACCCCTCCACTTT. This chain links TRBV12-3 or TRBV12-4 with TRBJ1-6; D not resolved. V was cut by 10 bases and J by 0 bases, with 16 bases left in between. The CDR3 covers 16 residues.

This clonotype was detected many times. The chain joins TRBV2 to TRBJ1-5; possible D gene TRBD1, 5 bases. Germline values: CDR1 SNHLY, CDR2 FYNNEI. V gave up 7 bases and J gave up 4 bases, with 14 bases separating them. The CDR3 sequence is 14 residues long. The CDR3 loop reads CASTLMGGNQPQHF. Here the CDR3 DNA reads TGTGCCAGCACCCTAATGGGGGGGAATCAGCCCCAGCATTTT.

The V and J genes are TRBV20-1 and TRBJ2-2, with a possible D match to TRBD1 (5 bases). Germline V gene sequence: CDR1 DFQATT, CDR2 SNEGSKA (reference sequence). This CDR3 spans 15 amino acids. V lost 1 base to trimming and J lost 4 bases, with 13 bases between them. DNA for the CDR3: TGCAGTGCTAGAGGGGGCCACGTTGGCACCGGGGAGCTGTTTTTT. It translates to CSARGGHVGTGELFF.

This clonotype was detected a few times. A much larger clone lies one base from this, so it may be a read error. J is TRBJ1-5 and V is TRBV6-2 or TRBV6-3; D gene uncertain. Germline V lookup: CDR1 MNHEY, CDR2 SVGEGT. V was shortened by 6 bases and J by 3 bases, with 18 bases between the two germline ends. The CDR3 is made up of 16 amino acids. The CDR3 loop reads CASSRPGRAPNQPQHF. CDR3 coding DNA: TGTGCCAGCAGCCGCCCGGGGAGGGCCCCCAATCAGCCCCAGCATTTT.

This clonotype was picked up a small number of times. A much larger clone lies one base from this, so it may be a read error. The chain has TRBV6-5 and TRBJ2-7, with D possibly being TRBD1 (6 bases). CDR1 and CDR2 from the germline V gene are MNHEY and SVGAGI. This CDR3 has 17 amino acids. V lost 2 bases to trimming and J lost 2 bases, with 19 bases between them. CDR3 loop: CASSYGSDSLGTYEQYF. As DNA, the CDR3 is TGTGCCAGCAGTTACGGATCGGACAGTCTGGGAACCTACGAGCAGTACTTC.

This clonotype was recorded many times. The rearrangement links TRBV4-1 to TRBJ2-4, with 12 bases that match TRBD1. V shed 1 base and J 1 base; nucleotides not matched to a gene: 5. This CDR3 comprises 18 residues. Germline V gene sequence: CDR1 MGHRA, CDR2 YSYEKL. CDR3 sequence: CASSQAPGQGAAKNIQYF. CDR3 in DNA: TGCGCCAGCAGCCAAGCACCGGGACAGGGGGCGGCCAAAAACATTCAGTACTTC.

The chain links TRBV10-2 to TRBJ2-3; 7 bases agree with TRBD2. The junction had 10 bases not matched to a gene; V was cut back by 4 bases and J by 0 bases. There are 17 residues in the CDR3. Germline values: CDR1 WSHSY, CDR2 SAAADI. CDR3 loop: CASSGLADKISTDTQYF. The CDR3 DNA follows: TGCGCCAGCAGTGGCCTAGCGGATAAAATTAGCACAGATACGCAGTATTTT.

This chain connects TRBV11-2 to TRBJ2-5, with unresolved D. The CDR3 spans 13 residues. V lost 1 base and J 4 bases, leaving 7 bases between the germline ends. From germline, CDR1 is SGHAT and CDR2 FQNNGV. CDR3 loop: CASSLGLGETQYF. CDR3 nucleotides: TGTGCCAGCAGCTTAGGACTGGGAGAGACCCAGTACTTC.

This clonotype was counted ten times or more. V and J are TRBV3-1 and TRBJ2-7; 9 bases map to TRBD2. V lost 0 bases to trimming and J lost 6 bases; unmatched junction nucleotides: 9. In germline, CDR1 is LGHDT, CDR2 YNNKEL (reference sequence). The CDR3 covers 16 residues. Here the CDR3 DNA reads TGTGCCAGCAGCCAAGATGTAGCGGGAGTGCTCTCCGAGCAGTACTTC. This encodes CASSQDVAGVLSEQYF.

V gene TRBV2 combines with J gene TRBJ2-7; 10 bases match TRBD2. With V trimmed by 6 bases and J by 3 bases, 8 bases remained unmatched. The CDR3 consists of 15 residues. Germline values: CDR1 SNHLY, CDR2 FYNNEI. Here the CDR3 reads CASRGAGGGSYEQYF. The CDR3 DNA reads as TGTGCCAGCAGGGGAGCGGGAGGGGGCAGCTACGAGCAGTACTTC.

This clonotype was seen only a few times. The chain employs TRBV6-2 or TRBV6-3 and TRBJ1-1; D is ambiguous. V was trimmed by 3 bases and J by 2 bases, leaving 10 bases between them. Germline-derived CDR1 and CDR2 are MNHEY and SVGEGT. The CDR3 is made up of 14 amino acids. CDR3 in amino acids: CASSYSRLNTEAFF. CDR3 nucleotide sequence: TGTGCCAGCAGTTATTCCCGTTTAAACACTGAAGCTTTCTTT.

This clonotype was detected many times. V is TRBV20-1 and J is TRBJ1-2; D is possibly TRBD1 (6 bases). Per germline, CDR1 DFQATT and CDR2 SNEGSKA (reference sequence). The CDR3 contains 13 residues. Trimming removed 2 bases from V and 3 bases from J, with 10 bases in between. CDR3 nucleotide sequence: TGCAGTGCTAGAAACAGGGACGACTATGGCTACACCTTC. Translating gives CSARNRDDYGYTF.

At least ten counts were recorded for this clonotype. V is TRBV4-1 and J is TRBJ2-5; D uncertain. Trimming pared 4 bases from V and 5 bases from J, leaving 20 bases between. The CDR3 spans 16 residues. CDR1 is MGHRA, CDR2 YSYEKL, per germline. CDR3 nucleotides: TGCGCCAGCAGCCGAGACAAGATGTCGATTGAGGAGACCCAGTACTTC. This encodes CASSRDKMSIEETQYF.

This clonotype was counted ten times or more. V usage is TRBV11-2 and J usage is TRBJ2-2, with a weak D call TRBD2 (6 bases). The CDR3 is 14 residues long. V dropped 6 bases and J dropped 4 bases, with 12 bases sitting between them. Germline loops: CDR1 SGHAT, CDR2 FQNNGV. The CDR3 region has the DNA TGTGCCAGCAGACCGGGACTGATCACCGGGGAGCTGTTTTTT. As protein: CASRPGLITGELFF. The variable domain in full, with the rest retrieved from reference TRBV11-2 and TRBJ2-2, is EAGVAQSPRYKIIEKRQSVAFWCNPISGHATLYWYQQILGQGPKLLIQFQNNGVVDDSQLPKDRFSAERLKGVDSTLKIQPAKLEDSAVYLCASRPGLITGELFFGEGSRLTVL.

There are a few counts of this clonotype. Here the CDR3 DNA reads TGCAGTGCTAGAGATCTTCGACAGACAACTAATGAAAAACTGTTTTTT. Its protein is CSARDLRQTTNEKLFF. The chain joins TRBV20-1 to TRBJ1-4, with D maybe TRBD1 (5 bases). V lost 0 bases and J 0 bases, leaving 11 bases between the germline ends. The CDR3 is made up of 16 amino acids. Germline CDR1 is DFQATT and CDR2 is SNEGSKA (reference sequence).

This clonotype has ten or more counts. The chain carries TRBV18 and TRBJ2-7, with 7 bases identical to TRBD2. This CDR3 region has 14 residues. CDR1 KGHSH and CDR2 LQKENI come from the germline V gene. Trimming cost V 2 bases and J 6 bases; bases outside gene matches: 7. CDR3 nucleotide sequence: TGTGCCAGCTCACCAAGGGACTACCAACCCGAGCAGTACTTC. Protein product: CASSPRDYQPEQYF.

This clonotype was found many times. The rearrangement uses TRBV25-1 and TRBJ1-2; TRBD1 aligns across 9 bases. J lost 2 bases, V lost 7 bases, and 5 bases had no gene match. Per the germline V gene, CDR1 is MGHDK and CDR2 is SYGVNS. This CDR3 has 14 residues. CDR3 bases: TGTGCCAGCACCCTCGGACAGGGGAACTATGGCTACACCTTC. This encodes CASTLGQGNYGYTF.

This clonotype was recorded many times. The chain combines TRBV6-1 with TRBJ1-1; 9 positions agree with TRBD1. Germline CDR1 reads MNHNS; CDR2 reads SASEGT. This CDR3 contains 14 residues. The ends lost 4 bases at V and 6 bases at J; junction bases unmatched: 6. The DNA of the CDR3 is TGTGCCAGCAGTGTGAAACAGGGGGCATCTGAAGCTTTCTTT. Amino acids: CASSVKQGASEAFF.

This clonotype was seen ten or more times. The chain employs TRBV20-1 and TRBJ1-1; TRBD1 aligns across 7 bases. The ends lost 4 bases at V and 1 base at J; junction bases unmatched: 9. This CDR3 has 15 amino acids. CDR1 DFQATT and CDR2 SNEGSKA come from the germline V gene (reference sequence). The CDR3 nucleotides read TGCAGTGCTAAACGTTACAGGGGCTCGAACACTGAAGCTTTCTTT. This encodes CSAKRYRGSNTEAFF.

This clonotype was seen a handful of times. The chain employs TRBV13 and TRBJ2-5; TRBD1 matches at 8 bases. V shed 4 bases, J shed 1 base, and the junction held 2 bases outside the gene matches. Germline CDR1 is PRHDT and CDR2 is FYEKMQ (reference sequence). This CDR3 contains 14 residues. The CDR3 DNA is TGTGCCAGCAGCTCCAGGGGGCCCCAAGAGACCCAGTACTTC. Amino acid sequence: CASSSRGPQETQYF.

In its sample, this clonotype was seen many times. The rearrangement joins TRBV7-9 to TRBJ1-3; 7 positions match TRBD1. CDR3 length equals 14 residues. With V trimmed by 5 bases and J by 1 base, 2 bases remained unmatched. From germline, CDR1 is SEHNR and CDR2 FQNEAQ (reference sequence). The CDR3 reads CASSTTGSGNTIYF. The CDR3 DNA is TGTGCCAGCAGCACGACAGGGTCTGGAAACACCATATATTTT.

The chain is built from TRBV7-9 and TRBJ1-4, with 8 bases aligning to TRBD1. Germline CDR1 reads SEHNR; CDR2 reads FQNEAQ (reference sequence). J was trimmed by 7 bases and V by 4 bases; bases with no gene match: 17. The CDR3 contains 18 residues. The CDR3 nucleotides read TGTGCCAGCAGCTCCCGGGACAGGAAGTGGGTGGATAGTGAAAAACTGTTTTTT. Protein product: CASSSRDRKWVDSEKLFF.

This clonotype was seen at least ten times. CDR3 amino acids: CASGERGDRGYTF. CDR3 nucleotide sequence: TGTGCCAGCGGTGAAAGGGGCGATCGGGGCTACACCTTC. This chain connects TRBV28 to TRBJ1-2, with D perhaps matching TRBD1 (5 bases). V shed 8 bases and J shed 8 bases, with 18 bases lying between them. This CDR3 has 13 amino acids. Germline assignment: CDR1 MDHEN and CDR2 SYDVKM.

This rearrangement joins TRBV20-1 to TRBJ2-5, with D perhaps TRBD1 (6 bases). This CDR3 region has 15 residues. Trimming took 0 bases from V and 2 from J, leaving 13 bases between them. Looked up from germline, CDR1 is DFQATT and CDR2 is SNEGSKA (reference sequence). In nucleotides, the CDR3 is TGCAGTGCTAGAGATCAGGGGCAGGGACAAGAGACCCAGTACTTC. Its translation is CSARDQGQGQETQYF.

The chain combines TRBV11-2 with TRBJ2-2; D gene uncertain. The CDR3 sequence is 13 residues long. Germline V gene lookup returns CDR1 SGHAT and CDR2 FQNNGV. V lost 0 bases to trimming and J lost 7 bases, with 6 bases between them. CDR3 DNA sequence: TGTGCCAGCAGCTTAGATCGGAGCGGGGAGCTGTTTTTT. Translating gives CASSLDRSGELFF.

This clonotype showed up many times. The V and J genes are TRBV19 and TRBJ1-1, with 8 positions matching TRBD1. Trimming at V came to 9 bases and at J to 10 bases, leaving 10 bases not matched to a gene. CDR1 LNHDA and CDR2 SQIVND come from the germline V gene (reference sequence). This CDR3 has 12 amino acids. CDR3 protein: CASPTRTGRAFF. The CDR3 DNA reads as TGTGCCAGCCCTACCCGGACAGGGCGAGCTTTCTTT.

A remark on this clonotype: A read error is possible here, since a much larger clone lies one base away. The chain links TRBV3-1 to TRBJ1-2; D is undetermined. Germline CDR1 is LGHDT and CDR2 is YNNKEL (reference sequence). V lost 0 bases to trimming and J lost 4 bases, with 12 bases between them. This CDR3 comprises 15 residues. CDR3 sequence reads: CASSQDTRSVYGYTF. CDR3 sequence (DNA): TGTGCCAGCAGCCAAGATACCAGGTCGGTCTATGGCTACACCTTC. Filled out from reference TRBV3-1 and TRBJ1-2, the complete variable domain reads DTAVSQTPKYLVTQMGNDKSIKCEQNLGHDTMYWYKQDSKKFLKIMFSYNNKELIINETVPNRFSPKSPDKAHLNLHINSLELGDSAVYFCASSQDTRSVYGYTFGSGTRLTVV.

This clonotype was recorded many times. V usage is TRBV19 and J usage is TRBJ2-5; maybe TRBD2 (6 bases). The CDR3 extends over 14 amino acids. V lost 1 base and J 4 bases, leaving 10 bases between the germline ends. Germline V gives CDR1 LNHDA, CDR2 SQIVND (reference sequence). DNA of the CDR3: TGTGCCAGTAGTATAGCTGGGGGGTTAGAGACCCAGTACTTC. It encodes CASSIAGGLETQYF.